This TCR beta chain appears in the sequencing data of a study of CD8 T cells in Susac syndrome. The CDR3 has 15 amino acids. Trimming cost V 0 bases and J 8 bases, with 14 bases left between them. Germline V gene lookup returns CDR1 ENHRY and CDR2 SYGVKD. As concerns this clonotype: Its matching antigen is unknown.

Random hexamers were used to reverse transcribe an amount of about 0.5 to 1 ug RNA. The TCR beta CDR3 was amplified by immunoSEQ multiplex PCR across 54 Vbeta, 13 Jbeta. TCRdb itself ran the immunoSEQ multiplex PCR reads through MiXCR, one entry per CDR3 protein. The table has a few hundred thousand distinct CDR3 sequences, approximately 85% seen once; the top ten hold roughly 0.11%. Study conclusions and caveats: The authors acknowledged that their TCR sequencing and HLA analysis involved a relatively small number of individuals.

TCR beta sequences were obtained from blood CD8+ and CD4+ T cells. FACS was used to enrich TEMRA cells, whereas the CD8+ and CD4+ T cells were obtained by negative isolation. This chain uses TRBV10-3 with TRBJ1-5; D is uncertain. Input material: CD8+ T cells from PBMCs. The TCR was taken from a human donor with multiple sclerosis. The CDR3 loop is CAISESDPSGEPQHF. The CDR3 DNA sequence: TGTGCCATCAGTGAGTCAGACCCAAGCGGGGAGCCCCAGCATTTT.